Below, 6 T cell receptor beta chains from the same sample are listed, as sequenced in a study of T-cell reconstitution after alpha-beta-depleted transplantation in children. Library preparation (for TCRbeta) was performed with unique molecular identifiers. MiXCR was run by TCRdb on the PCR reads, yielding one entry per CDR3 protein. The sample holds nearly 550,000 distinct CDR3 sequences, 18% seen once. Sample: PBMCs from the stem cell graft donor, taken from the stem cell graft. These receptors all come from a human donor who donated a stem cell graft to a child with acute lymphoblastic leukemia.

The chain uses TRBV6-1 and TRBJ1-2; tentatively, D is TRBD1 (6 bases). The CDR3 is 14 residues long. Germline V gives CDR1 MNHNS, CDR2 SASEGT. Trimming cost V 7 bases and J 4 bases, with 16 bases left between them. The CDR3 protein is CASTEGGTPYGYTF. The CDR3 nucleotides read TGTGCCAGCACCGAGGGGGGAACCCCCTATGGCTACACCTTC.

This clonotype showed up many times. The chain carries TRBV27 and TRBJ2-1; TRBD2 matches at 9 bases. V shed 4 bases, J shed 3 bases, and the junction held 4 bases outside the gene matches. The CDR3 consists of 15 residues. CDR1 and CDR2 from the germline V gene are MNHEY and SMNVEV (reference sequence). CDR3 nucleotide sequence: TGTGCCAGCAGTTCCCTGACTAGCGGCTACAATGAGCAGTTCTTC. It is translated as CASSSLTSGYNEQFF.

This clonotype occurred a few times. The junction does not match germline at one end; this may be a read error. CDR3 DNA: TGTGCCTCCAGGGAGAGCGAGAAGGAGTACTTC. This translates into CASRESEKEYF. This chain joins TRBV6-5 and TRBJ1-2, with D tentatively TRBD1 (5 bases). CDR1 is MNHEY and CDR2 is SVGAGI in the germline V gene. This CDR3 is 11 amino acids long.

This clonotype has a handful of counts. The chain employs TRBV12-3 or TRBV12-4 and TRBJ2-5, with D tentatively TRBD1 (6 bases). This CDR3 has 13 residues. V was shortened by 6 bases and J by 5 bases, with 13 bases between the two germline ends. CDR3 sequence (DNA): TGTGCCAGCAGGAACAGGGCAGGGGAGACCCAGTACTTC. It encodes CASRNRAGETQYF.

The chain recombines TRBV20-1 with TRBJ1-2; a possible D gene is TRBD1 (6 bases). The CDR3 length is 13 residues. Looked up from germline, CDR1 is DFQATT and CDR2 is SNEGSKA (reference sequence). V was cut by 7 bases and J by 7 bases, with 19 bases left in between. The CDR3 protein is CSGHPGHSSGYTF. The CDR3, as DNA: TGCAGTGGCCATCCGGGACATAGCTCTGGCTACACCTTC.

The V call is TRBV5-1, the J call TRBJ1-1; 7 positions match TRBD1. This CDR3 comprises 15 residues. V shed 4 bases and J 3 bases; nucleotides not matched to a gene: 9. CDR1 and CDR2 (germline): SGHRS, YFSETQ. The CDR3 protein is CASSIYRGRYTEAFF. CDR3 in DNA: TGCGCCAGCAGCATTTACAGGGGAAGGTACACTGAAGCTTTCTTT.